This T cell receptor beta chain originates from a study of T cell responses to AZD1222 COVID-19 vaccine. A remark on this clone: Relative to the germline gene, one junction end is altered; a read error may explain this.

This CDR3 is 16 amino acids long. Germline V gene lookup returns CDR1 MNHEY and CDR2 SVGAGI. Sequencing used immunoSEQ multiplex PCR; TCRdb keeps in-frame clones, though not all of them. The profile shows about 130,000 clones, over 90% of them singletons. The TCR was taken from an adult in good health. The chain recombines TRBV6-5 with TRBJ1-2, with 10 bases matching TRBD1. This material consisted of peripheral blood, taken on day 0 of AZD1222 vaccination. The chain's CDR3 is CAISYSRTGGSYGYTF. The CDR3 DNA is TGTGCCATCAGTTACTCGAGGACAGGGGGTTCCTATGGCTACACCTTC.